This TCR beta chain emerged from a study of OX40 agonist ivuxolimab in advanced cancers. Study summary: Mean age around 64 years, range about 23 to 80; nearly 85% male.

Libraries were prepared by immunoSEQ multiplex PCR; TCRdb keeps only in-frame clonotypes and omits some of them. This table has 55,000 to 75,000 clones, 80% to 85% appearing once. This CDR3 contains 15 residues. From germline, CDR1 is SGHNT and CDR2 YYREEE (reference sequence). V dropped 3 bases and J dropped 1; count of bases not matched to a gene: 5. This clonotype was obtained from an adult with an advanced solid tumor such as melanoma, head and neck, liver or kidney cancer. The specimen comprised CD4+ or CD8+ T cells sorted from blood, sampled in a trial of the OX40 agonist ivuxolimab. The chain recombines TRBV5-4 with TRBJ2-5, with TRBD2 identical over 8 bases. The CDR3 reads CASSYNGGVQETQYF. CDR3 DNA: TGTGCCAGCAGCTATAACGGGGGGGTCCAAGAGACCCAGTACTTC.